This passage covers 13 T cell receptor beta chains from one sample sequenced in a study of molecular identifiers for immune sequencing clone quantification. TCRdb re-called the PCR reads with MiXCR, one entry per CDR3 protein. The repertoire holds about half a million distinct CDR3 sequences, with about a fifth as singletons. Sequencing used naive CD8+ T cells from blood, with Jurkat cell RNA spiked in. Described subset: FACS-sorted CD8+CD4-CCR7+CD45RA+ naive T cells. The receptors here all came from a human donor in good health. Some libraries in this study had Jurkat cell RNA spiked in.

This chain connects TRBV2 to TRBJ1-6; 7 bases align to TRBD1. J lost 9 bases, V lost 1 base, and 3 bases had no gene match. The length of the CDR3 is 14 residues. Looked up from germline, CDR1 is SNHLY and CDR2 is FYNNEI. The CDR3 bases are TGTGCCAGCAGTGAAGGACAGGGCGTTTCACCCCTCCACTTT. It codes for CASSEGQGVSPLHF.

This clonotype was seen only a few times. At one end, the junction sequence differs from germline, possibly due to a read error. The chain carries TRBV24-1 and TRBJ2-3; weak D call: TRBD1 (6 bases). The CDR3 has 16 residues. Germline V gene sequence: CDR1 KGHDR, CDR2 SFDVKD. DNA for the CDR3: TGTGTCACCAGTGATTTGCCCGGACAGAGCACAGATACGCAGTATTTT. Translated, it gives CVTSDLPGQSTDTQYF.

With regard to this clonotype: This may arise from a read error, as a much more abundant clone is one base away. Since no conserved phenylalanine or tryptophan closes the CDR3, a read error is the likely cause. J is TRBJ2-3 and V is TRBV9, with no clear D. The CDR3 runs to 16 residues. CDR1 is SGDLS, CDR2 YYNGEE, per germline. Trimming cost V 0 bases and J 1 base, with 12 bases left between them. CDR3 loop: CASSVGRRTGTDTQYL. CDR3 DNA: TGTGCCAGCAGCGTAGGGCGCAGGACCGGCACAGATACGCAGTATCTT.

This chain's CDR3 is CASSYSFAGGRRNEQFF. CDR3 sequence (DNA): TGTGCCAGCAGTTACTCCTTTGCGGGGGGGCGGAGGAATGAGCAGTTCTTC. The gene calls are TRBV6-2 or TRBV6-3 and TRBJ2-1; 9 bases are a match to TRBD2. The CDR3 extends over 17 amino acids. Germline V gene data show CDR1 as MNHEY and CDR2 as SVGEGT. V gave up 0 bases and J gave up 7 bases; unmatched junction bases: 10.

In regard to this clonotype: This may arise from a read error, as a much more abundant clone is one base away. The chain combines TRBV4-1 with TRBJ1-5; possibly TRBD1 for D (6 bases). CDR3 size: 15 residues. Looked up from germline, CDR1 is MGHRA and CDR2 is YSYEKL. The CDR3 is CASSQGQNSNQSQHF. CDR3 nucleotides: TGCGCCAGCAGCCAGGGACAAAATAGCAATCAGTCCCAGCATTTT.

Many counts were recorded for this clonotype. The V call is TRBV6-1, the J call TRBJ2-7, with D perhaps matching TRBD2 (6 bases). CDR1 is MNHNS and CDR2 is SASEGT in the germline V gene. CDR3 length: 13 amino acids. V was shortened by 7 bases and J by 6 bases, with 16 bases between the two germline ends. DNA of the CDR3: TGTGCCAGCAAAACAGCGGGTTTAGGCGAGCAGTACTTC. This codes for CASKTAGLGEQYF.

The rearrangement joins TRBV12-3 or TRBV12-4 to TRBJ2-7, with D possibly matching TRBD1 (5 bases). The ends were cut back, 5 bases at V and 9 bases at J, with 20 bases in the middle. This CDR3 has 14 amino acids. CDR3 in amino acids: CASSPSAQGEVQYF. Written as DNA, the CDR3 is TGTGCCAGCAGTCCTAGTGCGCAGGGTGAGGTGCAGTACTTC.

J is TRBJ2-7 and V is TRBV6-2 or TRBV6-3, with a possible D match to TRBD2 (6 bases). CDR3 length: 15 residues. V dropped 2 bases and J dropped 2 bases, with 13 bases sitting between them. Per the germline V gene, CDR1 is MNHEY and CDR2 is SVGEGT. CDR3 amino acids: CASSYMGTLAYEQYF. DNA of the CDR3: TGTGCCAGCAGTTACATGGGGACTCTAGCCTACGAGCAGTACTTC.

This clonotype has ten or more counts. The chain joins TRBV4-1 to TRBJ1-5, with TRBD1 identical over 9 bases. After removal of 0 bases from V and 7 bases from J, the junction contained 4 bases not matched to a gene. The CDR3 covers 15 residues. Per the germline V gene, CDR1 is MGHRA and CDR2 is YSYEKL. CDR3 sequence reads: CASSQEDRGWQPQHF. CDR3 DNA: TGCGCCAGCAGCCAAGAAGACAGGGGGTGGCAGCCCCAGCATTTT.

The table lists this clonotype with many counts. The chain links TRBV28 to TRBJ2-7; D not certain. The CDR3 has 14 amino acids. CDR1 and CDR2 from the germline V gene are MDHEN and SYDVKM. The V and J ends lost 2 bases and 2 bases respectively, with 10 bases between them. The CDR3 here is CASSLGPTPYEQYF. The CDR3 nucleotides are TGTGCCAGCAGTTTAGGACCGACCCCCTACGAGCAGTACTTC.

This clonotype was recorded at least ten times. The V gene is TRBV5-1, the J gene TRBJ1-1; D is ambiguous. This CDR3 has 12 amino acids. The germline V gene encodes CDR1 SGHRS and CDR2 YFSETQ. The V and J ends lost 4 bases and 8 bases respectively, with 12 bases between them. The CDR3 DNA reads as TGCGCCAGCAGCCCCCTTGGCGAAGAAGCTTTCTTT. It yields the protein CASSPLGEEAFF.

Ten or more counts support this clonotype. The V and J genes are TRBV9 and TRBJ1-1, with a possible D match to TRBD1 (5 bases). CDR1 and CDR2 from the germline V gene are SGDLS and YYNGEE. V was pared by 4 bases and J by 8 bases, with 18 bases between. The CDR3 runs to 14 residues. The CDR3, as DNA: TGTGCCAGCAGCTCCGATCTGCGGAAGGGGGAAGCTTTCTTT. This translates into CASSSDLRKGEAFF.

This clonotype turned up a few times. The genes are TRBV20-1 and TRBJ1-1; the match to TRBD1 covers 7 bases. In germline, CDR1 is DFQATT, CDR2 SNEGSKA (reference sequence). The CDR3 loop spans 15 amino acids. V gave up 3 bases and J gave up 7 bases; unmatched junction bases: 14. The CDR3 DNA follows: TGCAGTGCTAGCTCCGGGACAGTAACGTTTCTTGAAGCTTTCTTT. Residues: CSASSGTVTFLEAFF.